This T cell receptor beta chain was obtained from a study of beta chain features in type 1 diabetes. The germline V gene has CDR1 SGHNT and CDR2 YYREEE (reference sequence). The V gene end was trimmed by 5 bases and the J gene end by 7 bases; junction bases not matched to a gene: 11. This CDR3 has 15 amino acids. Findings of the study overall: It was among patients, rather than healthy donors, that naive, central memory and Treg TCRB repertoires appeared more similar. Patients with Type 1 diabetes showed moderately but significantly shorter TCRB CDR3s in all four CD4+ subsets.

The whole isolated RNA underwent reverse transcription, so sequencing captured expressed TCRB transcripts. Naive, central memory and regulatory T cell samples came to a mean of approximately 4 million reads. Profiling relied on immunoSEQ multiplex PCR, and the TCRdb table lists in-frame clones only, not all of them. The data contain fewer than 900,000 clones, 15% to 20% of them singletons. As concerns this clone: Its antigen remains unknown.

The clonotype originates from a woman younger than 30 in good health. The genes are TRBV5-4 and TRBJ2-1, with 8 bases fitting TRBD2. The source material was naive CD4+ T cells from blood. For the CDR3, the DNA is TGTGCCAGCAGGCAAAGAGCGGGAGAGTTAAATGAGCAGTTCTTC. Protein sequence: CASRQRAGELNEQFF.